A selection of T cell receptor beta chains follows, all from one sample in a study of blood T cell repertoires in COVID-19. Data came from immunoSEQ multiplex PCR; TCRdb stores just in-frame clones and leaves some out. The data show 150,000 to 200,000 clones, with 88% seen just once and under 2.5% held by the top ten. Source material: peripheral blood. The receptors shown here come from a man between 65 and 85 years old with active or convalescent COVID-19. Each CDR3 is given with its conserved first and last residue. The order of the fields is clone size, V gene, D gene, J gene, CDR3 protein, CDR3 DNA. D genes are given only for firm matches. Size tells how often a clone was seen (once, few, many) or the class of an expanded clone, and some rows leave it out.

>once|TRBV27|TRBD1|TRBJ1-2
CASLLGQGFYGYTF
TGTGCCAGCCTGTTGGGACAGGGATTCTATGGCTACACCTTC
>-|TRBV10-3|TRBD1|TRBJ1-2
CAVGQGIYGYTF
TGTGCCGTTGGACAGGGGATCTATGGCTACACCTTC
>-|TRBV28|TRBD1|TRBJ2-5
CASSPGTGPSIETQYF
TGTGCCAGCAGTCCCGGGACAGGGCCTTCGATAGAGACCCAGTACTTC
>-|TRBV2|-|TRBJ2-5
CASSVGAGETQYF
TGTGCCAGCAGTGTCGGCGCGGGAGAGACCCAGTACTTC
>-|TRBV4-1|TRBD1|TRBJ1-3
CASSRGTGTGNTIYF
TGCGCCAGCAGCCGAGGGACAGGCACTGGAAACACCATATATTTT
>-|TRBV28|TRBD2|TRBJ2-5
CASAAGGSGETQYF
TGTGCCAGTGCAGCGGGGGGAAGCGGGGAGACCCAGTACTTC
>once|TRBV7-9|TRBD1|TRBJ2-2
CASSPQGAGTGELFF
TGTGCCAGCAGCCCGCAGGGGGCCGGCACCGGGGAGCTGTTTTTT
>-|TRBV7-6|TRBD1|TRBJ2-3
CASSTRDRLTDTQYF
TGTGCCAGCAGCACCAGGGACAGACTCACAGATACGCAGTATTTT
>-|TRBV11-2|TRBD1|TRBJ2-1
CASSFFGTVGNYNEQFF
TGTGCCAGCAGCTTTTTCGGGACAGTGGGCAACTACAATGAGCAGTTCTTC
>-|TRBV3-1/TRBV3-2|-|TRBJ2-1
CASSQLRGGYEQFF
TGTGCCAGCAGCCAATTGCGGGGTGGGTATGAGCAGTTCTTC
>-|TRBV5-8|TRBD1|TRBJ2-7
CASSRFLGTGVYEQYF
TGTGCCAGCAGCCGGTTTTTAGGGACAGGGGTTTACGAGCAGTACTTC